The present entry profiles one T cell receptor beta chain with its context. The antigen it recognizes is unknown. No much larger clone is present one base from it, and per-base qualities are unavailable. TCR beta CDR3 regions were amplified from genomic DNA with the immunoSEQ v3 hsTCRB kit using bias-controlled multiplex PCR. An Illumina NextSeq 500 was used to sequence the TCR libraries, reaching 1.5 million to 2 million read pairs at survey level or roughly 5-6.5 million at deep level. In the source study's methods: Clonality was reported by immunoSEQ Analyzer software, which also assigned V, D and J genes and filtered out non-productive sequences. To compare repertoires between infused TIL and blood, productive Simpson clonality was used along with the Morisita overlap index of productive TRB rearrangements. Absolute clonotype counts in blood were estimated as lymphocyte count times CD3+ fraction times the clone's productive frequency. What TCRdb holds here is the immuneACCESS table cut down to in-frame rearrangements. Part of the clones is not present; checked against another copy, under half of the missing clones reflect an unresolved V gene, and the others are unexplained. V and J calls and clone size are those listed in that table; D and trimming were worked out from the DNA. The sample has under 65,000 clones on record, 75% to 90% of them singletons. 2.9% of the sample comes from the top ten.

The data belong to a study of TIL therapy for anti-PD-1-resistant metastatic lung cancer listed by TCRdb under 2021. With regard to the full study: Tumors were collected before any PD-1/PD-L1 blockade, after which patients were given nivolumab, and patients who progressed were given lymphodepletion, an infusion of expanded TIL and IL-2. A median age of approximately 50 years (range about 35-85) and a median tumor PD-L1 proportion score of approximately 6.1% were recorded among enrolled patients. Most of the cohort had lung adenocarcinoma, including a few EGFR-mutant tumors and two ALK-rearranged tumors, and half of the patients were either current or former smokers. A median non-synonymous tumor mutation burden of about 1.6 mutations per megabase was determined across the cohort by whole-exome sequencing. Clonotypes were tracked across tumor, expanded TIL product and serial blood samples by T cell receptor beta sequencing of tumor and peripheral blood.

Trimming at the junction amounts to 0 bases on V and 4 bases on J, and the germline ends lie 5 bases apart. The CDR3 has 13 amino acids, counting the end cysteine and phenylalanine. The sequence is cut down to CDR3 DNA, 39 bases in frame from base 1. CDR1 and CDR2 are read off the germline V gene as SGDLS and YYNGEE. The paper as a whole reports these results and caveats: The baseline peripheral repertoire was partially replaced by infused TIL clonotypes, which then decayed over months, and persistence showed no apparent association with response. The study protocol defined all tumor marker inferences as exploratory. The cohort was highly selected, with more treatment-naive, never-smoker and oncogene-addicted patients than typical, limiting generalizability.

In the paper's terms, the time point label means: pre-treatment sample, taken before nivolumab and TIL therapy. A phase I trial run at two centers enrolled adults with stage 4 NSCLC between 2017 and 2020. The samples were obtained from a phase I trial that was single-arm and open-label and tested tumor-infiltrating lymphocyte therapy combined with nivolumab in advanced non-small cell lung cancer. Mononuclear cells from blood collected in EDTA tubes were isolated on a Ficoll gradient and snap-frozen as pellets, and DNA was then extracted using a Qiagen mini-prep kit. The clonotype originates from a person between 25 and 80 years old with non-small cell lung cancer. The sample was blood, taken at baseline. This chain is built from TRBV9 and TRBJ1-3, with no confident D gene call. The bases read TGTGCCAGCAGCGTAGGGCAAGGAAACACCATATATTTT. Translation gives CASSVGQGNTIYF.